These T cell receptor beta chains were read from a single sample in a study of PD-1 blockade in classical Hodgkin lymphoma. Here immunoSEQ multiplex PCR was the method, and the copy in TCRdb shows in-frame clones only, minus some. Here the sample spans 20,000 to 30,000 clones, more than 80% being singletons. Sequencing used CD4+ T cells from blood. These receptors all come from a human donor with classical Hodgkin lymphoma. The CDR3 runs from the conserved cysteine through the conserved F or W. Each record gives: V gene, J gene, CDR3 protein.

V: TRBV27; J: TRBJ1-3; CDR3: CASSPGGAMSSGNTIYF
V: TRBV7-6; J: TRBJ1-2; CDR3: CASSLGQSPNYGYTF
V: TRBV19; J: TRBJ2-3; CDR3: CASSKTGTDTQYF
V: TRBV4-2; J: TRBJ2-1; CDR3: CASSQERTRGYNEQFF
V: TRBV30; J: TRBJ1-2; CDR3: CAWSTTANYGYTF
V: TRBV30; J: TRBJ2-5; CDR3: CAWSVRREETQYF
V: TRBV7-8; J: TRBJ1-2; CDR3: CASSPRDSISYGYTF
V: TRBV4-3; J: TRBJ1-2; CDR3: CASSRGNPQGTYGYTF
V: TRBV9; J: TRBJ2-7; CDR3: CASSRGVATYEQYF
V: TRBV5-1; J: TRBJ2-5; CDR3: CASSSEGQVETQYF
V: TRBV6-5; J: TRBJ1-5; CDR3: CASSSSRDAPQHF
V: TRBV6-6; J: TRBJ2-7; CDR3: CASSPGPNQWSQYF
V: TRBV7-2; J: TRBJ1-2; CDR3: CASSLAFSYGYTF
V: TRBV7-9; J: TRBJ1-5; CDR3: CASSRFGGNQPQHF
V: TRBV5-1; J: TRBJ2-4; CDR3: CARLTTVAKNIQYF
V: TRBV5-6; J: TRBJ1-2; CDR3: CASSPPLGPLYGYTF
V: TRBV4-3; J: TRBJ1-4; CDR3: CASSQVRVANEKLFF
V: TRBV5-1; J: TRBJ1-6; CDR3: CASSLGVSYNSPLHF
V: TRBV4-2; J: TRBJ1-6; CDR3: CASSQGDTGSNSPLHF
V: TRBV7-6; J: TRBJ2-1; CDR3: CASSGYRGLEQFF
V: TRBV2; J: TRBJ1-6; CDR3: CASRGGQGSYNSPLHF
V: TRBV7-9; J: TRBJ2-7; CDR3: CASSNSNTGGEQYF
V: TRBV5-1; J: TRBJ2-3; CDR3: CASRQISTDTQYF
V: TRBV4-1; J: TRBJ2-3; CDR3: CASSQGNRETGYF
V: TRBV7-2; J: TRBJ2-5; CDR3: CASSARQRGIQETQYF
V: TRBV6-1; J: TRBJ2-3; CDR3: CASSQERTGFTDTQYF
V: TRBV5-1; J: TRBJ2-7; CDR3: CASSPGAGVYEQYF
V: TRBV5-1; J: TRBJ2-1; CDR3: CASSLWDRGSSAYNEQFF
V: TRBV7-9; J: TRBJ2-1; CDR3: CASSLIGDSSYNEQFF
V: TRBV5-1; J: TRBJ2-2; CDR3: CASSLDRGATGELFF
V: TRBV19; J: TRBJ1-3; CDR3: CASSSGAGNTIYF
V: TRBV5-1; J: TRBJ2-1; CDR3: CASTISGSSYNEQFF
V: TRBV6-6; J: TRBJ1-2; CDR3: CASSYSDSYGYTF
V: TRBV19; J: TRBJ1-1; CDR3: CASSPTQNTEAFF
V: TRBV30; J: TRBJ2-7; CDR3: CAWKWDTTYEQYF
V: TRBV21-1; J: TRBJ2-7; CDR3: CARTLWSRRYEQYF
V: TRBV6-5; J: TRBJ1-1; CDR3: CASRHNTEAFF
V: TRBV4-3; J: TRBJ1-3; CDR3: CASSQVGTGYSGNTIYF
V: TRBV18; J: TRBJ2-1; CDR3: CASSPYAIAGGLLYNEQFF
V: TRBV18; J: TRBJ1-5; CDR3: CASSPPSGSQPQHF
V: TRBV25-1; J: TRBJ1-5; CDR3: CASSQTGVDWPQHF
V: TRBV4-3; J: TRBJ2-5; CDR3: CASSQVGQVGETQYF
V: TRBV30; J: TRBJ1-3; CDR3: CAWSPYYQTGGIRNTIYF
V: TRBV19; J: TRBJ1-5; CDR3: CASSGRSAGNQPQHF
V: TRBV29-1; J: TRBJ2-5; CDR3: CSVEKAVGETQYF
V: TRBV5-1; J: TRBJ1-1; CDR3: CASSGTGAMGTEAFF
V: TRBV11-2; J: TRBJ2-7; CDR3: CASSLGRGGQGSYEQYF
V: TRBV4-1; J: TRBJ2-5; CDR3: CASSQVKHQETQYF
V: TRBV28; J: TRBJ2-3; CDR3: CASSFGRGPDTQYF
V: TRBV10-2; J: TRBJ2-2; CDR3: CASRKREAGANTGELFF
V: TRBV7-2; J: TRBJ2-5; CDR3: CASTRAIQETQYF
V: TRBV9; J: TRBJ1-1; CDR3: CASSPTENTEAFF
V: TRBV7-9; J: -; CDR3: CASSLAGGVWHEQYF
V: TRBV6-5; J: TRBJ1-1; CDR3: CASSRGANTEAFF
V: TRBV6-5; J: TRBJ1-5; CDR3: CASSRLTGNQPQHF
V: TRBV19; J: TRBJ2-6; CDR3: CASSAMDRGLVSGANVLTF
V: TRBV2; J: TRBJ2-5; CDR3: CASSPGQGAYILETQYF